This entry describes one TCR beta chain. This specimen belongs to a study of blood T cell repertoires in COVID-19. Turning to the study itself: The United States, Italy and Spain were the sources of the acute and convalescent COVID-19 samples. T cells, B-cell-depleted T cells, or PBMCs provided the cDNA or gDNA that served as material.

CDR3 length equals 14 residues. Trimming cost V 1 base and J 6 bases, with 10 bases left between them. The germline V gene has CDR1 LGHDT and CDR2 YNNKEL (reference sequence). Original handling: The authors estimated nucleated cell counts from reference gene primer amplification. Profiled with immunoSEQ multiplex PCR; TCRdb holds only in-frame clones, not every one. Clone size and the V and J calls come from that table; the DNA yielded D and trimming. The data contain 120,000 or so clones, approximately 79% of them singletons. The V gene is TRBV3-1 (or the pseudogene TRBV3-2), the J gene TRBJ1-5; a possible D gene is TRBD1 (5 bases). This sequence was found in a woman of 80 years or more with active or convalescent COVID-19. Sequencing used peripheral blood. CDR3 nucleotide sequence: TGTGCCAGCAGCCAAGCGCGGGGGGGTCAGCCCCAGCATTTT. It codes for CASSQARGGQPQHF.